The 2 T cell receptor beta chains in this list originate from one sample, sequenced in a study of T cell repertoires in aging, cancer and after chemotherapy. Multiplex touch-down PCR with TRB-A/B primers amplified rearranged V-D-J TRB sequences. TCRdb passed the multiplex PCR reads through MiXCR, listing each CDR3 protein once. The profile shows around 7,700 distinct CDR3 sequences, 50% to 55% of them singletons. Peripheral blood genomic DNA, not sorted cells or RNA, was the template. The sample comprised blood. These receptors were taken from a human donor with a solid tumor.

A few counts support this clonotype. The rearrangement uses TRBV6-1 and TRBJ1-1; D is ambiguous. Germline assignment: CDR1 MNHNS and CDR2 SASEGT. The CDR3 is made up of 13 amino acids. The ends were cut back, 5 bases at V and 2 bases at J, with 9 bases in the middle. The CDR3 sequence: CASSYGGNTEAFF. In nucleotides, the CDR3 is TGTGCCAGCAGTTACGGCGGTAACACTGAAGCTTTCTTT.

This clonotype has only a few counts. The genes are TRBV11-1 and TRBJ1-1, with D uncertain. Trimming shortened V by 5 bases and J by 5 bases, and 15 bases separated the two germline ends. In germline, CDR1 is SGHAT, CDR2 FQDESV (reference sequence). There are 14 residues in the CDR3. The CDR3 DNA sequence: TGTGCCAGCAGCACTGAGTTGGCGGGGACTGAAGCTTTCTTT. Protein product: CASSTELAGTEAFF.